The clone carrying this T cell receptor beta chain was recorded many times. The germline gives CDR1 SGHAT, CDR2 FQNNGV. V lost 5 bases to trimming and J lost 4 bases; unmatched junction nucleotides: 9. The length of the CDR3 is 16 residues. This sample was included in a study of regulatory T cells in long-lasting Graves disease. Described time point: persistent/refractory GD, antithyroid drugs over 5 years with positive TRAb. PBMCs provided the RNA from which the TCR library was made. Relying on iRepertoire HTBI primers and Arm-PCR of CDR3 regions, the team built TCR beta libraries. TCRdb re-analysed the multiplex PCR reads in MiXCR, keeping a single row per CDR3 protein. The sample shows 400,000 or so distinct CDR3 sequences, less than 25% of them seen only once.

The rearrangement uses TRBV11-2 and TRBJ2-7; the match to TRBD1 covers 12 bases. The sequencing used peripheral blood mononuclear cells (PBMCs), collected when the disease was refractory, from a patient treated with antithyroid drugs. This TCR was sampled from a female donor with Graves disease. DNA for the CDR3: TGTGCCAGCAGCACAGCCGGGACAGGGGGCTTATACGAGCAGTACTTC. Translating gives CASSTAGTGGLYEQYF.